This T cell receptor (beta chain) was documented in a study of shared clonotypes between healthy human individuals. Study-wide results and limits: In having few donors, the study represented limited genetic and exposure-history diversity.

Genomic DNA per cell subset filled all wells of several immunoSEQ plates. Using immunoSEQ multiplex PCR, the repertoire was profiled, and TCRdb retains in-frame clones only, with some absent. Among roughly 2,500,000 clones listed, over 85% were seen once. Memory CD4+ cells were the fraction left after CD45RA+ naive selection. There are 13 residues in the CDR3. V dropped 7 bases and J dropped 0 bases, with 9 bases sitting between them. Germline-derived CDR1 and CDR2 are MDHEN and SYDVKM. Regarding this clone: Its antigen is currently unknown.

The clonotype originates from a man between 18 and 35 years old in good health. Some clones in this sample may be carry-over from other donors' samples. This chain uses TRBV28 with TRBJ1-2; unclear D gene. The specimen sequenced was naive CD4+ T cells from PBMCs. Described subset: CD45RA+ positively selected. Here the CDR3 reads CASTSRPNYGYTF. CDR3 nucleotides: TGTGCCAGCACCTCAAGACCTAACTATGGCTACACCTTC.